One sample yielded the 30 T cell receptor beta chains listed below, sequenced in a study of blood T cell repertoires in COVID-19. This table comes from immunoSEQ multiplex PCR, and its TCRdb copy is limited to in-frame clones, with some not included. The repertoire holds 40,000 to 60,000 clones, about 70% seen once, with 7.5% to 9% in the top ten. The sample comprised peripheral blood. These receptors were taken from a woman in her 70s with acute or convalescent COVID-19.

V and J are TRBV7-2 and TRBJ1-5; D is undetermined. Germline values: CDR1 SGHTA, CDR2 FQGNSA. The CDR3 runs 13 residues. V lost 6 bases and J lost 7, with 13 bases in between. The CDR3 DNA sequence: TGTGCCAGCAGTTCCCAACATGGCCAGCCCCAGCATTTT. This encodes CASSSQHGQPQHF.

The chain is built from TRBV11-2 and TRBJ2-2; 8 bases map to TRBD2. Trimming cost V 5 bases and J 7 bases; bases outside gene matches: 6. Germline CDR1 is SGHAT and CDR2 is FQNNGV. This CDR3 contains 14 residues. The CDR3 sequence is CASSATLAGGELFF. CDR3 DNA: TGTGCCAGCAGCGCGACCCTAGCGGGCGGGGAGCTGTTTTTT.

This chain connects TRBV4-1 to TRBJ1-4; D is uncertain. The germline V gene encodes CDR1 MGHRA and CDR2 YSYEKL. CDR3 length: 13 residues. The ends were cut back, 6 bases at V and 3 bases at J, with 8 bases in the middle. The CDR3 reads CASRGDPNEKLFF. The CDR3 nucleotides are TGCGCCAGCAGAGGAGATCCTAATGAAAAACTGTTTTTT.

This clone was seen a few times. V is TRBV11-2 and J is TRBJ2-4; no firm D call. The CDR3 is 19 amino acids. Germline V gene lookup returns CDR1 SGHAT and CDR2 FQNNGV. V was cut by 0 bases and J by 0 bases, with 18 bases left in between. The CDR3 DNA reads as TGTGCCAGCAGCTTAGATCTCTTGGGCGCCGGTATAGCCAAAAACATTCAGTACTTC. This translates into CASSLDLLGAGIAKNIQYF.

The chain recombines TRBV5-4 with TRBJ1-4; 9 bases line up with TRBD1. V shed 4 bases, J shed 4 bases, and the junction held 2 bases outside the gene matches. Germline V gene lookup returns CDR1 SGHNT and CDR2 YYREEE (reference sequence). CDR3 size: 14 residues. CDR3 residues: CASSTGGRNEKLFF. The CDR3, as DNA: TGTGCCAGCAGCACAGGGGGCCGTAATGAAAAACTGTTTTTT.

The chain has TRBV5-6 and TRBJ1-2, with D unresolved. Germline values: CDR1 SGHDT, CDR2 YYEEEE. CDR3 length equals 14 residues. V was trimmed by 4 bases and J by 3 bases, leaving 13 bases between them. The CDR3 region has the DNA TGTGCCAGCAGCCCCCCGTGGAGGGACTATGGCTACACCTTC. Protein sequence: CASSPPWRDYGYTF.

The chain employs TRBV28 and TRBJ2-1; D remains unclear. Trimming cost V 4 bases and J 9 bases, with 10 bases left between them. CDR3 length: 12 residues. The germline V gene has CDR1 MDHEN and CDR2 SYDVKM. The CDR3 region has the DNA TGTGCCAGCAGTTATGTTCCCGGTGAGCAGTTCTTC. Translated, it gives CASSYVPGEQFF.

The gene calls are TRBV28 and TRBJ1-6, with 9 nucleotides matching TRBD1. This CDR3 region has 16 residues. V lost 3 bases, J lost 7 bases, and 7 bases stayed unmatched. Germline values: CDR1 MDHEN, CDR2 SYDVKM. CDR3 nucleotides: TGTGCCAGCAGTTTCCTGCGGGGACAGGGCAATTCACCCCTCCACTTT. Translated, it gives CASSFLRGQGNSPLHF.

The V gene is TRBV29-1, the J gene TRBJ2-3, with 8 bases matching TRBD1. This CDR3 has 13 residues. V gave up 6 bases and J gave up 7 bases; unmatched junction bases: 9. Germline lookup yields CDR1 SQVTM and CDR2 ANQGSEA. Here the CDR3 DNA reads TGCAGCGTCTACAGGGGGACTGGTTATACGCAGTATTTT. Translating gives CSVYRGTGYTQYF.

The chain combines TRBV29-1 with TRBJ1-5, with 9 bases identical to TRBD1. V trimming: 4 bases; J trimming: 5 bases; junction bases outside the gene matches: 3. The CDR3 extends over 13 amino acids. CDR1 is SQVTM, CDR2 ANQGSEA, per germline. The DNA of the CDR3 is TGCAGCGTTGGATGGGACAGGGATCAGCCCCAGCATTTT. Protein product: CSVGWDRDQPQHF.

The chain links TRBV3-1 (or the pseudogene TRBV3-2) to TRBJ2-6, with D maybe TRBD1 (6 bases). CDR3 length equals 17 residues. V lost 0 bases, J lost 2 bases, and 11 bases lay in between. In germline, CDR1 is LGHDT, CDR2 YNNKEL (reference sequence). The CDR3 sequence is CASSQEVGATGANVLTF. As DNA, the CDR3 is TGTGCCAGCAGCCAAGAGGTGGGGGCGACTGGGGCCAACGTCCTGACTTTC.

The chain joins TRBV20-1 to TRBJ2-4; TRBD1 agrees at 7 bases. The CDR3 length is 11 residues. In germline, CDR1 is DFQATT, CDR2 SNEGSKA (reference sequence). With 6 bases clipped from V and 8 bases from J, the junction kept 4 bases outside the gene matches. The CDR3 reads CSAQTGDIQYF. The DNA of the CDR3 is TGCAGTGCCCAAACAGGGGACATTCAGTACTTC.

The rearrangement uses TRBV7-2 and TRBJ1-4; D not certain. V was clipped by 3 bases and J by 4 bases, with 15 bases between them. CDR3 length: 16 amino acids. Germline CDR1 and CDR2: SGHTA and FQGNSA. This CDR3 is CASSFEWVRGNEKLFF. The CDR3 bases are TGTGCCAGCAGCTTTGAATGGGTCCGGGGTAATGAAAAACTGTTTTTT.

The V gene is TRBV6-5, the J gene TRBJ2-7; perhaps TRBD1 as D (6 bases). Germline loops: CDR1 MNHEY, CDR2 SVGAGI. Trimming removed 6 bases at V and 3 bases at J, with 18 bases between. This CDR3 is built from 15 residues. The CDR3 spells CASRLPDRTNYEQYF. CDR3 bases: TGTGCCAGCAGACTCCCAGACAGGACCAACTACGAGCAGTACTTC.

The chain couples TRBV30 to TRBJ2-5; D is possibly TRBD2 (7 bases). Germline lookup yields CDR1 GTSNPN and CDR2 SVGIG (reference sequence). The length of the CDR3 is 16 residues. V gave up 5 bases and J gave up 5 bases, with 24 bases separating them. The CDR3 loop reads CAWAWGGAVGSETQYF. The CDR3 nucleotides are TGTGCCTGGGCCTGGGGGGGGGCGGTAGGATCTGAGACCCAGTACTTC. Filled out from reference TRBV30 and TRBJ2-5, the complete variable domain reads SQTIHQWPATLVQPVGSPLSLECTVEGTSNPNLYWYRQAAGRGLQLLFYSVGIGQISSEVPQNLSASRPQDRQFILSSKKLLLSDSGFYLCAWAWGGAVGSETQYFGPGTRLLVL.

This clone has just a few counts. This rearrangement joins TRBV27 to TRBJ2-5; 11 bases fit TRBD1. The CDR3 totals 15 residues. Germline V lookup: CDR1 MNHEY, CDR2 SMNVEV (reference sequence). Losses at the gene ends were 3 bases for V and 5 bases for J; bases not matched to a gene: 5. Here the CDR3 DNA reads TGTGCCAGCAGTTTGGCGGACAGGGGGCATGAGACCCAGTACTTC. It encodes CASSLADRGHETQYF.

This chain uses TRBV3-1 (or the pseudogene TRBV3-2) with TRBJ2-2; 9 positions match TRBD1. In germline, CDR1 is LGHDT, CDR2 YNNKEL (reference sequence). Trimming cost V 1 base and J 5 bases; bases outside gene matches: 11. The CDR3 has 18 amino acids. The CDR3 sequence: CASSQVPPGQGITGELFF. The CDR3 DNA follows: TGTGCCAGCAGCCAAGTCCCGCCGGGACAGGGTATAACCGGGGAGCTGTTTTTT.

This clone occurred many times. V is TRBV7-3 and J is TRBJ2-6, with D unresolved. Trimming shortened V by 2 bases and J by 0 bases, and 8 bases separated the two germline ends. CDR1 is SGHTA, CDR2 FQGTGA, per germline. CDR3 length: 16 amino acids. DNA of the CDR3: TGTGCCAGCAGCTTAGACTGGAGCTCTGGGGCCAACGTCCTGACTTTC. It yields the protein CASSLDWSSGANVLTF.

The rearrangement uses TRBV7-9 and TRBJ1-2; 7 nucleotides match TRBD1. The germline V gene encodes CDR1 SEHNR and CDR2 FQNEAQ (reference sequence). This CDR3 region has 13 residues. With V trimmed by 5 bases and J by 8 bases, 8 bases remained unmatched. In DNA form, the CDR3 reads TGTGCCAGCAGCCATCCCGGGACAGACGGCTACACCTTC. It specifies CASSHPGTDGYTF.

This rearrangement joins TRBV5-1 to TRBJ1-4, with D possibly matching TRBD1 (6 bases). Looked up from germline, CDR1 is SGHRS and CDR2 is YFSETQ. The germline V and J ends were trimmed by 0 bases and 6 bases, with 9 bases remaining between them. The CDR3 totals 14 residues. The CDR3 sequence is CASSLGAGDEKLFF. In nucleotides, the CDR3 is TGCGCCAGCAGCTTGGGGGCAGGGGATGAAAAACTGTTTTTT.

The chain has TRBV18 and TRBJ1-1, with 11 bases matching TRBD1. V shed 3 bases, J shed 7 bases, and the junction held 7 bases outside the gene matches. The germline gives CDR1 KGHSH, CDR2 LQKENI. The CDR3 consists of 15 residues. The CDR3 spells CASSPGQGASFEAFF. The DNA for the CDR3 is TGTGCCAGCTCACCCGGACAGGGGGCCTCTTTTGAAGCTTTCTTT.

The chain links TRBV6-5 to TRBJ1-6, with a weak D call TRBD1 (5 bases). The CDR3 consists of 13 residues. Per the germline V gene, CDR1 is MNHEY and CDR2 is SVGAGI. V was pared by 6 bases and J by 3 bases, with 6 bases between. As DNA, the CDR3 is TGTGCCAGCAGGACAGTCTATAATTCACCCCTCCACTTT. As protein: CASRTVYNSPLHF.

The chain combines TRBV12-3 or TRBV12-4 with TRBJ2-5; D ambiguous. This CDR3 has 11 amino acids. Trimming removed 6 bases from V and 5 bases from J, with 7 bases in between. CDR3 loop: CASSPLETQYF. Here the CDR3 DNA reads TGTGCCAGCAGCCCTCTTGAGACCCAGTACTTC.

This clone has just a few counts. This sequence joins TRBV5-4 and TRBJ2-5, with D perhaps TRBD2 (5 bases). The germline V and J ends were trimmed by 4 bases and 5 bases, with 12 bases remaining between them. Germline CDR1 and CDR2: SGHNT and YYREEE (reference sequence). The CDR3 is 13 amino acids. The CDR3 DNA sequence: TGTGCCAGCAGCGTAAACAGCGGCGAGACCCAGTACTTC. Translated, it gives CASSVNSGETQYF.

The chain links TRBV27 to TRBJ1-6; unclear D gene. Germline V CDR1 and CDR2: MNHEY, SMNVEV (reference sequence). V lost 3 bases to trimming and J lost 2 bases, with 5 bases between them. The CDR3 totals 14 residues. CDR3 loop: CASSLGTYNSPLHF. CDR3 coding DNA: TGTGCCAGCAGTTTGGGCACCTATAATTCACCCCTCCACTTT.

V is TRBV2 and J is TRBJ2-1, with D unresolved. In germline, CDR1 is SNHLY, CDR2 FYNNEI. CDR3 length equals 15 residues. V lost 4 bases and J 0 bases, leaving 10 bases between the germline ends. The CDR3 loop is CASSAGVNSYNEQFF. CDR3 nucleotides: TGTGCCAGCAGTGCCGGAGTTAACTCCTACAATGAGCAGTTCTTC.

The V call is TRBV9, the J call TRBJ2-5, with 7 nucleotides matching TRBD2. V lost 0 bases, J lost 2 bases, and 7 bases stayed unmatched. Per the germline V gene, CDR1 is SGDLS and CDR2 is YYNGEE. This CDR3 comprises 16 residues. This CDR3 is CASSVAPASGQETQYF. In DNA form, the CDR3 reads TGTGCCAGCAGCGTAGCCCCGGCTAGCGGTCAAGAGACCCAGTACTTC.

The rearrangement uses TRBV27 and TRBJ2-6, with a weak D call TRBD1 (5 bases). The CDR3 has 18 amino acids. Trimming shortened V by 4 bases and J by 0 bases, and 16 bases separated the two germline ends. CDR1 is MNHEY, CDR2 SMNVEV, per germline (reference sequence). CDR3 in amino acids: CASSSARTPGSGANVLTF. CDR3 DNA sequence: TGTGCCAGCAGTTCGGCGAGGACACCCGGCTCTGGGGCCAACGTCCTGACTTTC.

J is TRBJ1-2 and V is TRBV7-9; TRBD1 aligns across 9 bases. V trimming: 6 bases; J trimming: 8 bases; junction bases outside the gene matches: 10. CDR3 length: 14 amino acids. Germline assignment: CDR1 SEHNR and CDR2 FQNEAQ (reference sequence). CDR3 sequence reads: CASRRTGDSGGYTF. As DNA, the CDR3 is TGTGCCAGCAGGAGGACAGGGGATAGTGGGGGCTACACCTTC.

The chain employs TRBV10-3 and TRBJ2-5, with 7 bases lining up with TRBD2. J was trimmed by 5 bases and V by 0 bases; bases with no gene match: 9. The CDR3 is 16 residues long. Germline lookup yields CDR1 ENHRY and CDR2 SYGVKD. CDR3 protein: CAISESNPGGPETQYF. For the CDR3, the DNA is TGTGCCATCAGTGAGTCGAATCCGGGGGGACCGGAGACCCAGTACTTC.